This T cell receptor beta chain was sequenced in a study of cytomegalovirus exposure and HLA in healthy donors. Method: immunoSEQ multiplex PCR; TCRdb's copy keeps in-frame clones and lacks some. The data show 100,000 to 150,000 clones, 88% seen once. Per germline, CDR1 MNHNS and CDR2 SASEGT. This CDR3 region has 18 residues. J lost 1 base, V lost 4 bases, and 8 bases had no gene match. The sample was PBMCs. The clonotype comes from a young man in good health and CMV-seropositive. The rearrangement links TRBV6-1 to TRBJ2-6; 9 bases are shared with TRBD1. For the CDR3, the DNA is TGTGCCAGCAGTGGAACGGGACAGGGCGGTTCTGGGGCCAACGTCCTGACTTTC. Its translation: CASSGTGQGGSGANVLTF.